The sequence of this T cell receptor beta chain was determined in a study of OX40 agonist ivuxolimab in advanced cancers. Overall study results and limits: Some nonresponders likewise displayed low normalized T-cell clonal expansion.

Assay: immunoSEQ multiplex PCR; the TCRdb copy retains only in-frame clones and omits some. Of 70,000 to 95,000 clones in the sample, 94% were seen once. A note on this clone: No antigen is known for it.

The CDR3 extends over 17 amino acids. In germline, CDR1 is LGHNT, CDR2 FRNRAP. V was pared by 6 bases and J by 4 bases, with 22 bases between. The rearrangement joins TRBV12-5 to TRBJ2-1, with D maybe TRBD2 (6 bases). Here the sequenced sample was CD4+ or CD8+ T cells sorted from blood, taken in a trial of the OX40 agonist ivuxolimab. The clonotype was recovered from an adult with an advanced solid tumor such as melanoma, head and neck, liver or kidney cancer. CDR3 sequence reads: CASGLDDIAVEYNEQFF. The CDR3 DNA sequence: TGTGCTAGTGGCCTGGATGACATAGCGGTCGAGTACAATGAGCAGTTCTTC.